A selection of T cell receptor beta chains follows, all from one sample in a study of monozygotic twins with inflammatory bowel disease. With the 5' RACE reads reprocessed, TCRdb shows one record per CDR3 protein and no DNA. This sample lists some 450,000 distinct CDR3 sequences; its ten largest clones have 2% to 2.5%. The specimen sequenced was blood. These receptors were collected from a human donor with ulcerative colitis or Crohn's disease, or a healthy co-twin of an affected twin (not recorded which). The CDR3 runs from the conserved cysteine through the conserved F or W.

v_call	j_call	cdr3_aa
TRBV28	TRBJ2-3	CASSQAGTGEDTQYF
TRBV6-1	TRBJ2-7	CASRDRVYEQYF
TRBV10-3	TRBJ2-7	CAISATGTAGDEQYF
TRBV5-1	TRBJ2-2	CASSLDVTNTGELFF
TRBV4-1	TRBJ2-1	CASSQERASDEQFF
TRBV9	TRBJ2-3	CASSTSGSRLRTDTQYF
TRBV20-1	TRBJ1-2	CSASIGTGVVDGYTF
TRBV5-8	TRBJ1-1	CASSYTRGNTEAFF
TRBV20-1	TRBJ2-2	CSARSPPGGDGYTGELFF
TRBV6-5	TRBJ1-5	CASSTNRDFSNQPQHF
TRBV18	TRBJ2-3	CASSPPQGYTDTQYF
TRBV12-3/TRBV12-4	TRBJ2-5	CASSSITTNTKETQYF
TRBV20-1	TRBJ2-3	CSARWLVGTDTQYF
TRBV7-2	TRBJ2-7	CASSRLGYEQYF
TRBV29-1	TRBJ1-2	CSVTGVNYGYTF
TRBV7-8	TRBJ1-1	CASSTLQDRGNTEAFF
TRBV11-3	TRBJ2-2	CASSLDLAGELFF
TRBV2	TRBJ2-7	CASRGPGPSYEQYF
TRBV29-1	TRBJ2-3	CSVGSGGDTQYF
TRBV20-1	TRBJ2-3	CSARDLVGGGTDTQYF
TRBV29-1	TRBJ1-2	CSVARQGRYGYTF
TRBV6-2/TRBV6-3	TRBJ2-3	CASSYPKAGTSTDTQYF
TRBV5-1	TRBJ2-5	CASSLPPRETQYF
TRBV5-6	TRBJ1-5	CASSSSQPQHF
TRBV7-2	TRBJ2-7	CASSLEGLAAEQYF
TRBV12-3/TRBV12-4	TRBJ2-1	CASSFPSGGLGFNEQFF
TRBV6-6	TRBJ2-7	CASSYVWQDYEQYF
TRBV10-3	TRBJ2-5	CATADFPQETQYF
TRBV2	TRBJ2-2	CASTQARTGNGELFF
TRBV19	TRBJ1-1	CASSGTSNMNTEAFF
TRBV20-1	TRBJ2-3	CSARIISGNTQYF
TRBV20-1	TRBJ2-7	CSAGLAGSGRSSYEQYF
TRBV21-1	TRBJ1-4	CASSNKGIENEKLFF
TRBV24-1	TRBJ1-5	CATSEGGGQPQHF
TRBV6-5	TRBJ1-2	CASSSPGDLYGYTF
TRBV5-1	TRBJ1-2	CASSLAGGRANYGYTF
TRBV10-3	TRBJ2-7	CAITRGQGTYEQYF
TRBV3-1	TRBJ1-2	CASSQVGSTPSHGYTF
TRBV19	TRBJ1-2	CASYSRNSYGYTF
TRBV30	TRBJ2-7	CAWSIGDDYEQYF
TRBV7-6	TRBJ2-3	CASSPPAPDTQYF
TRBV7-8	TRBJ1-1	CASSAGPYMNTEAFF
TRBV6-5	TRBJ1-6	CASSLGRYSYNSPLHF
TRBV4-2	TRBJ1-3	CASSQAFDSGNTIYF
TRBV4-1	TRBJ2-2	CASSHPWGSSTGELFF
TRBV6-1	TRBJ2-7	CASKRDGTDYEQYF
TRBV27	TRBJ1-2	CASSLRGYYGYTF
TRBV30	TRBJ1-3	CAWSFGRAGNTIYF
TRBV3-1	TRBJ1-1	CASRDRAANTEAFF
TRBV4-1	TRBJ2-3	CASSQGRGGERDTQYF
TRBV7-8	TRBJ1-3	CASSPYRGRGNTIYF
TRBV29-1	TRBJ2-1	CSLRARGFYNEQFF
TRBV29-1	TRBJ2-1	CSVFTGYEQFF
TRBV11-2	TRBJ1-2	CASTLAQGVSYGYTF
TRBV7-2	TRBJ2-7	CASSFRLAGVEQYF